The rows below give T cell receptor beta chains drawn from one sample of a study of response to subunit inactivated influenza vaccine. TCRdb reprocessed the RT-PCR reads with MiXCR, giving one entry per CDR3 protein. Of 600,000 to 850,000 distinct CDR3 sequences listed, 13% to 15% are singletons. Sequenced here: PBMCs from blood, sampled 14 to 15 days before vaccination. These receptors were taken from a middle-aged man who received an inactivated influenza vaccine. Both conserved end residues are part of each CDR3. The order of the fields is clone size, J gene, D gene, V gene, CDR3 DNA, CDR3 protein. D genes are given only for firm matches. A row's size may be missing; if present it is once, few, many or a size class.

size: few; J: TRBJ1-2; D: TRBD1; V: TRBV20-1; DNA: TGCAGTGCTAGAGATAGGTGGGAGACAGGGTGGTATGGCTACATCTTC; CDR3: CSARDRWETGWYGYIF
size: -; J: TRBJ2-7; D: -; V: TRBV12-3/TRBV12-4; DNA: TGTGCCAGCAGGGACGACAAGGGGTTAAGCTCCTACGAGCAGTACTTC; CDR3: CASRDDKGLSSYEQYF
size: many; J: TRBJ2-1; D: -; V: TRBV2; DNA: TGTGCCAGCAGTGAATGGACCGCTTACAATGAGCAGTTCTTC; CDR3: CASSEWTAYNEQFF
size: many; J: TRBJ2-3; D: TRBD2; V: TRBV24-1; DNA: TGTGCCACCAGTGACCTACGGAGCGGGAGAGCAGATACGCAGTATTTT; CDR3: CATSDLRSGRADTQYF
size: few; J: TRBJ2-1; D: -; V: TRBV29-1; DNA: TGCAGCGTTGACGGGAAATCCTACAATGAGCAGTTCTTC; CDR3: CSVDGKSYNEQFF
size: -; J: TRBJ1-5; D: -; V: TRBV19; DNA: TGTGCCAGTAGGGACGACAGGTATAGCAATCAGCCCCAGCATTTT; CDR3: CASRDDRYSNQPQHF
size: -; J: TRBJ1-3; D: -; V: TRBV6-1; DNA: TGTGCCAGCAGTCGGGACATCGCTATTGGAAACACCATATATTTT; CDR3: CASSRDIAIGNTIYF
size: -; J: TRBJ2-3; D: -; V: TRBV6-1; DNA: TGTGCCAGCAGTGAATCCCGGACAACAGATACGCAGTATTTT; CDR3: CASSESRTTDTQYF
size: few; J: TRBJ2-5; D: -; V: TRBV12-3/TRBV12-4; DNA: TGTGCCAGCAGTCGCCTACTCAGGGAAGAGACCCAGTACTTC; CDR3: CASSRLLREETQYF
size: -; J: TRBJ2-7; D: -; V: TRBV20-1; DNA: TGCAGTGCATTGGGGCCAGGACGGCTAAGAGTCGAGCAGTACTTC; CDR3: CSALGPGRLRVEQYF
size: few; J: TRBJ1-5; D: TRBD1; V: TRBV12-3/TRBV12-4; DNA: TGTGCCAGCAATAGACAGGGGGCCTGGAATCAGCCCCAGCATTTT; CDR3: CASNRQGAWNQPQHF
size: -; J: TRBJ2-7; D: -; V: TRBV27; DNA: TGTGCCAGCAGTTCTTTCTCGGACCCCTACGAGCAGTACTTC; CDR3: CASSSFSDPYEQYF
size: -; J: TRBJ2-7; D: TRBD1; V: TRBV27; DNA: TGTGCCAGCAGTCGTAATGCAGGGGGCGGGAAAACCTACGAGCAGTACTTC; CDR3: CASSRNAGGGKTYEQYF
size: -; J: TRBJ1-1; D: -; V: TRBV7-8; DNA: TGTGCCAGCACCAAACGACGACGTCCGGACACTGAAGCTTTCTTT; CDR3: CASTKRRRPDTEAFF
size: -; J: TRBJ2-7; D: -; V: TRBV19; DNA: TGTGCCAGTAGTTTCCCATCGACGCACCCAAGCTCCTACGAGCAGTACTTC; CDR3: CASSFPSTHPSSYEQYF
size: -; J: TRBJ2-1; D: -; V: TRBV24-1; DNA: TGTGCCACCAGTCAGGATGATGAGCAGTTCTTC; CDR3: CATSQDDEQFF
size: -; J: TRBJ2-7; D: -; V: TRBV11-2; DNA: TGTGCCAGCAGCTTAGTCTCTAGGGGAACCTACGAGCAGTACTTC; CDR3: CASSLVSRGTYEQYF
size: -; J: TRBJ1-1; D: -; V: TRBV20-1; DNA: TGCAGTGCGCAAGGGGGTATGAACACTGAAGCTTTCTTT; CDR3: CSAQGGMNTEAFF
size: -; J: TRBJ1-6; D: -; V: TRBV20-1; DNA: TGCAGTGCTCACAGAAACTATAATTCACCCCTCCACTTT; CDR3: CSAHRNYNSPLHF
size: few; J: TRBJ2-1; D: -; V: TRBV20-1; DNA: TGCAGTGCTAGAGATAGCGAACGGGGAGGAATGTCCAATGAGCAGTTCTTC; CDR3: CSARDSERGGMSNEQFF
size: few; J: TRBJ1-5; D: -; V: TRBV3-1; DNA: TGTGCCAGCAGCCAAGCGGGGAACAATCAGCCCCAGCATTTT; CDR3: CASSQAGNNQPQHF
size: -; J: TRBJ2-7; D: TRBD1; V: TRBV7-9; DNA: TGTGCCAGCAGCTTAGCTCTTCGGACAGGGGGATTTTACGAGCAGTACTTC; CDR3: CASSLALRTGGFYEQYF
size: -; J: TRBJ2-7; D: TRBD2; V: TRBV20-1; DNA: TGCAGTGCCTTAGCGGGAGTCGGCGAGCAGTACTTC; CDR3: CSALAGVGEQYF
size: -; J: TRBJ2-1; D: -; V: TRBV6-5; DNA: TGTGCCAGCAGTTCTACAGGTTTCCGGCTGAATGAGCAGTTCTTC; CDR3: CASSSTGFRLNEQFF
size: many; J: TRBJ2-3; D: TRBD2; V: TRBV5-1; DNA: TGCGCCAGCAGCTTGTATATAGCGGGAGGCACAGATACGCAGTATTTT; CDR3: CASSLYIAGGTDTQYF
size: -; J: TRBJ2-3; D: -; V: TRBV20-1; DNA: TGCAGTGCGGATAGGCTCCGCACAGATACGCAGTATTTT; CDR3: CSADRLRTDTQYF
size: -; J: TRBJ2-5; D: -; V: TRBV7-2; DNA: TGTGCCAGCAGCGCCCGCGCTTCACGGGGGGCCGTCGAGACCCAGTACTTC; CDR3: CASSARASRGAVETQYF
size: -; J: TRBJ2-4; D: -; V: TRBV27; DNA: TGTGCCAGCAGTTCTATAGGGATAGCCAAAAACATTCAGTACTTC; CDR3: CASSSIGIAKNIQYF
size: -; J: TRBJ2-1; D: -; V: TRBV12-3/TRBV12-4; DNA: TGTGCCAGCAGACCTGCTAGAAGGGGGGGGACATGGGAGCAGTTCTTC; CDR3: CASRPARRGGTWEQFF
size: once; J: TRBJ2-7; D: TRBD2; V: TRBV20-1; DNA: TGCAGTGCGTCGACTAGCGGGAGGCCCTACGAGCAGTACTTC; CDR3: CSASTSGRPYEQYF
size: -; J: TRBJ1-1; D: TRBD1; V: TRBV5-4; DNA: TGTGCCAGCAGCTTGGGGGCAGGGGGGGGCACTGAAGCTTTCTTT; CDR3: CASSLGAGGGTEAFF
size: few; J: TRBJ1-4; D: -; V: TRBV11-2; DNA: TGTGCCAGCAGCCAAAACGCGGGGGGTGGAAAACTGTTTTTT; CDR3: CASSQNAGGGKLFF
size: -; J: TRBJ2-6; D: -; V: TRBV29-1; DNA: TGCAGCGTTGCTCAGGCGGCTGGCTCTGGGGCCAACGTCCTGACTTTC; CDR3: CSVAQAAGSGANVLTF
size: -; J: TRBJ1-2; D: -; V: TRBV15; DNA: TGTGCCACCAGCAGAGATGGGGCAGCCGTCTATCGCTACACCTTC; CDR3: CATSRDGAAVYRYTF
size: -; J: TRBJ1-3; D: TRBD1; V: TRBV24-1; DNA: TGTGCCACCAGAGGGACAGGGCCATTCGACATATATTTT; CDR3: CATRGTGPFDIYF
size: few; J: TRBJ2-3; D: -; V: TRBV3-1; DNA: TGTGCCAGCAGCGAAGAAACAGGGTCCACGCAGTATTTT; CDR3: CASSEETGSTQYF
size: -; J: TRBJ2-7; D: TRBD1; V: TRBV12-3/TRBV12-4; DNA: TGTGCCAGCAAATGGGGACAGGGTAGCGACGAGCAGTACTTC; CDR3: CASKWGQGSDEQYF
size: -; J: TRBJ1-3; D: -; V: TRBV11-2; DNA: TGTGCCAGCAGCTTAGATAACCCCGGCGTGAACACCATATATTTT; CDR3: CASSLDNPGVNTIYF
size: -; J: TRBJ2-2; D: -; V: TRBV13; DNA: TGTGCCAGCAGCTTACGTGAAGAGAACACCGGGGAGCTGTTTTTT; CDR3: CASSLREENTGELFF
size: many; J: TRBJ2-7; D: TRBD1; V: TRBV11-2; DNA: TGTGCCAGCAGCTTAGTTTTGTACAGGGGGCCCTACGAGCAGTACTTC; CDR3: CASSLVLYRGPYEQYF
size: -; J: TRBJ2-5; D: TRBD2; V: TRBV7-9; DNA: TGTGCCAGCAGCTCCGGGACTAGCGGGAGGGCCAGTGAGACCCAGTACTTC; CDR3: CASSSGTSGRASETQYF
size: -; J: TRBJ2-7; D: -; V: TRBV20-1; DNA: TGCAGTGCTAGACGGGGCAGTACCTACGAGCAGTACTTC; CDR3: CSARRGSTYEQYF
size: -; J: TRBJ2-1; D: TRBD2; V: TRBV10-3; DNA: TGTGCCATCACCCCAGGACTAGCGGGAGCGGCTAATGAGCAGTTCTTC; CDR3: CAITPGLAGAANEQFF
size: -; J: TRBJ1-2; D: -; V: TRBV10-3; DNA: TGTGCCGCGCAACAGGGTACGGGTTATGGCTACACCTTC; CDR3: CAAQQGTGYGYTF
size: many; J: TRBJ1-1; D: TRBD1; V: TRBV5-1; DNA: TGCGCCAGCAGCCCAGGGACAGTGAGAACTGAAGCTTTCTTT; CDR3: CASSPGTVRTEAFF
size: many; J: TRBJ1-1; D: TRBD1; V: TRBV7-2; DNA: TGTGCCAGCAGCTTATCAGGGGGGGAAGCTTTCTTT; CDR3: CASSLSGGEAFF
size: few; J: TRBJ2-3; D: -; V: TRBV24-1; DNA: TGTGCCACCAGTGGGGACAAGGGAGCAAGGACAGATACGCAGTATTTT; CDR3: CATSGDKGARTDTQYF
size: few; J: TRBJ2-2; D: -; V: TRBV3-1; DNA: TGTGCCAGCAGCCTGAAAGGGATCACCGGGGAGCTGTTTTTT; CDR3: CASSLKGITGELFF
size: few; J: TRBJ2-1; D: TRBD2; V: TRBV4-2; DNA: TGTGCCAGCAGCCCCAATTTATTAGCGGGAGTCAATGAGCAGTTCTTC; CDR3: CASSPNLLAGVNEQFF
size: many; J: TRBJ1-2; D: -; V: TRBV20-1; DNA: TGCAGTGCTCCACCTCCTAACTATGGCTACACCTTC; CDR3: CSAPPPNYGYTF